The 3 T cell receptor beta chains presented below share a single source sample, sequenced in a study of blood T cell repertoires in COVID-19. Profiling relied on immunoSEQ multiplex PCR, and the TCRdb table lists in-frame clones only, not all of them. The sample consists of tens of thousands of clones, approximately 93% of them appearing once. The sample consisted of peripheral blood. These receptors were collected from a man in his 70s with active COVID-19.

The V call is TRBV4-1, the J call TRBJ2-2; D perhaps matches TRBD2 (6 bases). Trimming took off 1 base at V and 0 bases at J, with 12 bases between the two ends. The CDR3 is made up of 17 amino acids. CDR1 and CDR2 from the germline V gene are MGHRA and YSYEKL. The CDR3 loop is CASSQGPRGTNTGELFF. CDR3 nucleotides: TGCGCCAGCAGCCAAGGCCCGCGGGGAACGAACACCGGGGAGCTGTTTTTT.

The chain uses TRBV6-5 and TRBJ2-5; D uncertain. This CDR3 is 13 amino acids long. CDR1 and CDR2 from the germline V gene are MNHEY and SVGAGI. V was trimmed by 7 bases and J by 6 bases, leaving 15 bases between them. Here the CDR3 reads CASNPSGEKTQYF. CDR3 bases: TGTGCCAGCAACCCCTCCGGTGAGAAGACCCAGTACTTC.

This sequence joins TRBV2 and TRBJ2-5; D is uncertain. CDR1 and CDR2 (germline): SNHLY, FYNNEI. The CDR3 totals 11 residues. Trimming removed 7 bases at V and 2 bases at J, with 5 bases between. CDR3 sequence reads: CASTLQETQYF. In DNA, the CDR3 is TGTGCCAGCACCCTACAAGAGACCCAGTACTTC.